This T cell receptor (beta chain) appears in the sequencing data of a study of blood T cell repertoires in COVID-19. Overall study: The United States, Italy and Spain were the sources of the acute and convalescent COVID-19 samples. PBMCs, B-cell-depleted T cells, or T cells were the source of the cDNA or gDNA that made up the material.

In the study's own analysis: Researchers report that nucleated cell counts were estimated from reference gene primer amplification. Some clones are missing from TCRdb's copy, which holds only in-frame ones; the method was immunoSEQ multiplex PCR. Clone size and V and J calls were adopted from that table, with D and trimming inferred from the DNA. The sample lists around 140,000 clones; 75% to 90% were seen once. The CDR3 is 13 residues long. The J segment lost 6 bases and the V segment lost 4 bases, leaving 3 bases of the junction unmatched. The V gene's germline CDR1 is SGHDN and CDR2 FVKESK. This clonotype originated in a man aged 50-59 years with active COVID-19. The chain has TRBV14 and TRBJ2-1; 7 bases agree with TRBD2. Sequencing was carried out using peripheral blood. In nucleotides, the CDR3 is TGTGCCAGCAGCCTGGGGGGGGGCAATGAGCAGTTCTTC. Its protein is CASSLGGGNEQFF.